One sample yielded the 16 T cell receptor beta chains listed below, sequenced in a study of T cells in Graves' hyperthyroidism and ophthalmopathy. The source material, RNA transcripts, was used to amplify TCR beta CDR3 regions. The HTBI primer set served for first-round RT-PCR of the TCR CDR3. TCRdb re-analysed the multiplex PCR reads in MiXCR, keeping a single row per CDR3 protein. The table includes about 49,000 distinct CDR3 sequences, approximately 53% detected once. The sequenced material came from peripheral blood or thyroid tissue (not recorded which). These receptors were collected from a man aged 18-30 years with Graves' hyperthyroidism.

This clonotype has a count of ten or more. The V and J genes are TRBV20-1 and TRBJ1-2, with 9 bases that match TRBD1. V lost 4 bases, J lost 9 bases, and 12 bases stayed unmatched. The CDR3 loop spans 14 amino acids. Germline V gene data show CDR1 as DFQATT and CDR2 as SNEGSKA (reference sequence). This CDR3 reads CSAISVEDRGRYTF. CDR3 sequence (DNA): TGCAGTGCTATTTCGGTTGAGGACAGGGGCCGCTACACCTTC.

This chain connects TRBV20-1 to TRBJ1-5; 8 nucleotides match TRBD1. The CDR3 runs 14 residues. The junction had 6 bases not matched to a gene; V was cut back by 4 bases and J by 4 bases. From germline, CDR1 is DFQATT and CDR2 SNEGSKA (reference sequence). The CDR3 DNA sequence: TGCAGTGCTACTCCGGGACAGGAGAATCAGCCCCAGCATTTT. Translated: CSATPGQENQPQHF.

The chain recombines TRBV10-3 with TRBJ1-5; no definite D call. Trimming took off 4 bases at V and 3 bases at J, with 13 bases between the two ends. Germline-derived CDR1 and CDR2 are ENHRY and SYGVKD. CDR3 length: 15 amino acids. This CDR3 is CAISGRGRANQPQHF. CDR3 DNA: TGTGCCATCAGTGGACGGGGAAGGGCCAATCAGCCCCAGCATTTT.

The chain employs TRBV6-6 and TRBJ2-5; tentatively, D is TRBD1 or TRBD2 (5 bases each). V was pared by 8 bases and J by 5 bases, with 12 bases between. Germline V CDR1 and CDR2: MNHNY, SVGAGI (reference sequence). The CDR3 is 12 amino acids. CDR3 bases: TGTGCCAGCTCGACCTGGGGGGAGACCCAGTACTTC. Translating gives CASSTWGETQYF.

The chain recombines TRBV10-3 with TRBJ1-6, with a tentative D call TRBD1 (6 bases). The CDR3 has 15 amino acids. Trimming took 6 bases from V and 0 from J, leaving 9 bases between them. CDR1 and CDR2 from the germline V gene are ENHRY and SYGVKD. The DNA for the CDR3 is TGTGCCATCAGGCAGGGGTCCTCCTATAATTCACCCCTCCACTTT. As protein: CAIRQGSSYNSPLHF.

This clonotype has at least ten counts. The chain uses TRBV5-1 and TRBJ2-3; 14 nucleotides match TRBD2. Germline lookup yields CDR1 SGHRS and CDR2 YFSETQ. The CDR3 is 17 residues long. V dropped 0 bases and J dropped 6; count of bases not matched to a gene: 6. CDR3 sequence reads: CASSLVGTSGSRDTQYF. The CDR3 DNA reads TGCGCCAGCAGCTTGGTGGGGACTAGCGGGAGTCGGGATACGCAGTATTTT.

The rearrangement uses TRBV7-9 and TRBJ1-6, with 9 bases identical to TRBD1. This CDR3 is 16 amino acids long. Per the germline V gene, CDR1 is SEHNR and CDR2 is FQNEAQ (reference sequence). Germline trimming cut 6 bases from V and 10 bases from J; bases unmatched to any gene: 13. This CDR3 reads CASSRGTGQTRSPLHF. The CDR3 DNA is TGTGCCAGCAGTCGTGGGACAGGGCAGACCCGGTCACCCCTCCACTTT.

The genes are TRBV29-1 and TRBJ2-7, with TRBD2 identical over 10 bases. Per the germline V gene, CDR1 is SQVTM and CDR2 is ANQGSEA. The CDR3 runs 14 residues. V was pared by 1 base and J by 7 bases, with 7 bases of the junction left unmatched. The CDR3 reads CSVEGSSGSSEQYF. The CDR3, as DNA: TGCAGCGTTGAAGGGTCTAGCGGGAGTAGTGAGCAGTACTTC.

In this sample, this clonotype turned up many times. V gene TRBV6-5 combines with J gene TRBJ1-2, with 8 bases that match TRBD1. There are 18 residues in the CDR3. J was trimmed by 6 bases and V by 3 bases; bases with no gene match: 18. The germline gives CDR1 MNHEY, CDR2 SVGAGI. The CDR3 DNA follows: TGTGCCAGCAGTTATTTCGGTCGGGCAGGGGGCTTTGGTAATGGCTACACCTTC. Its translation: CASSYFGRAGGFGNGYTF.

This clonotype turned up a few times. The chain employs TRBV7-3 and TRBJ2-5; tentatively, D is TRBD1 or TRBD2 (5 bases each). In germline, CDR1 is SGHTA, CDR2 FQGTGA. V gave up 5 bases and J gave up 1 base, with 8 bases separating them. The CDR3 spans 13 residues. CDR3 amino acids: CASSVGGQETQYF. The CDR3, as DNA: TGTGCCAGCAGCGTTGGGGGCCAAGAGACCCAGTACTTC.

This clonotype was recorded many times. Possible read error: a much larger clone is one base away. The chain has TRBV20-1 and TRBJ2-7; 11 bases line up with TRBD1. This CDR3 has 13 amino acids. In germline, CDR1 is DFQATT, CDR2 SNEGSKA (reference sequence). Losses at the gene ends were 5 bases for V and 2 bases for J; bases not matched to a gene: 2. The chain's CDR3 is CSAWTGGTYEQYF. CDR3 DNA: TGCAGTGCTTGGACAGGGGGCACCTACGAGCAGTACTTC.

This clonotype was seen repeatedly, ten times or more. This chain links TRBV5-1 with TRBJ1-3; no firm D call. The ends were cut back, 0 bases at V and 0 bases at J, with 7 bases in the middle. This CDR3 is built from 15 residues. The germline CDR1 and CDR2 sequences are SGHRS and YFSETQ. CDR3 DNA sequence: TGCGCCAGCAGCTTGGGATCCGTCTCTGGAAACACCATATATTTT. Translating gives CASSLGSVSGNTIYF.

V is TRBV10-3 and J is TRBJ1-5, with a weak D call TRBD1 (5 bases). The ends were cut back, 3 bases at V and 0 bases at J, with 12 bases in the middle. CDR1 is ENHRY, CDR2 SYGVKD, per germline. The CDR3 consists of 16 residues. CDR3 in amino acids: CAISDQGGDSNQPQHF. The CDR3 DNA follows: TGTGCCATCAGTGATCAGGGAGGCGATAGCAATCAGCCCCAGCATTTT.

The table lists this clonotype with many counts. The chain uses TRBV5-5 and TRBJ2-2; possible D gene TRBD2, 5 bases. This CDR3 region has 15 residues. From germline, CDR1 is SGHKS and CDR2 YYEKEE (reference sequence). The germline V and J ends were trimmed by 1 base and 6 bases, with 13 bases remaining between them. In DNA form, the CDR3 reads TGTGCCAGCAGCTTGCGAGGGTTCGATTCCGGGGAGCTGTTTTTT. This sequence encodes CASSLRGFDSGELFF.

The chain combines TRBV2 with TRBJ1-5; 9 positions match TRBD1. In germline, CDR1 is SNHLY, CDR2 FYNNEI. The V segment lost 7 bases and the J segment 3 bases; nucleotides outside the gene matches: 4. There are 14 residues in the CDR3. CDR3 coding DNA: TGTGCCAGCACGGGACAGGGATCCAATCAGCCCCAGCATTTT. Amino acid sequence: CASTGQGSNQPQHF.

V and J are TRBV7-2 and TRBJ1-1, with 11 bases fitting TRBD1. This CDR3 is 17 amino acids long. Losses at the gene ends were 3 bases for V and 3 bases for J; bases not matched to a gene: 9. Germline assignment: CDR1 SGHTA and CDR2 FQGNSA. CDR3 sequence reads: CASSLSGTGGDDTEAFF. The CDR3 DNA follows: TGTGCCAGCAGCTTGTCAGGGACAGGGGGTGACGACACTGAAGCTTTCTTT.